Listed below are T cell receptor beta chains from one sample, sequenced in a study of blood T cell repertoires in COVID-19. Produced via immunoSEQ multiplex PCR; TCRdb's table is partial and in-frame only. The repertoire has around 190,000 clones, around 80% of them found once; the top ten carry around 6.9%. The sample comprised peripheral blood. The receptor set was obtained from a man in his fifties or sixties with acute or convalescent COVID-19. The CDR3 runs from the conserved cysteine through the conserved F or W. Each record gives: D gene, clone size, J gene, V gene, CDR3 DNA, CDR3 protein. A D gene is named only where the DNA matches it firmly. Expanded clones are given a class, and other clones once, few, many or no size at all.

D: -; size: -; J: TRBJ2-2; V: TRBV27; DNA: TGTGCCAGCAGAGGGATAGCCGGCAGGGGGAACACCGGGGAGCTGTTTTTT; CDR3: CASRGIAGRGNTGELFF
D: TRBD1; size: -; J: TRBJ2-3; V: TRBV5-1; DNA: TGCGCCAGCAGCTTGGGTCCCCGGGCAGGGGGTACAGATACGCAGTATTTT; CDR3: CASSLGPRAGGTDTQYF
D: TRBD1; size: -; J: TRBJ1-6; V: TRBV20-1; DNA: TGCAGTGCTAGTGGGACAGGGGATAATTCACCCCTCCACTTT; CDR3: CSASGTGDNSPLHF
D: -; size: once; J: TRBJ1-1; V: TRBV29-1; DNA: TGCAGCGTTGCTCCTGAAGCTTTCTTT; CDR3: CSVAPEAFF
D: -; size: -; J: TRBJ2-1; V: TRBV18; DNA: TGTGCCAGCTCACCACGATTAGGCCCAGGGGACAATGAGCAGTTCTTC; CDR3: CASSPRLGPGDNEQFF
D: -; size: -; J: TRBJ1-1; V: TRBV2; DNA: TGTGCCAGCAGGGCGACAGAGCTCGCTGAAGCTTTCTTT; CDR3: CASRATELAEAFF
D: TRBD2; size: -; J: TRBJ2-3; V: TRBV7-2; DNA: TGTGCCAGCAGCTTAGCGCGGGGGAGCACAGATACGCAGTATTTT; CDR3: CASSLARGSTDTQYF
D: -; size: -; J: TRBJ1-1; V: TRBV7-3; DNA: TGTGCCAGCAGCTTAATTCAGGGGAGCTCTGAAGCTTTCTTT; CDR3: CASSLIQGSSEAFF
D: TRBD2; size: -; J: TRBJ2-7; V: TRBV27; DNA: TGTGCCAGCAGTCATAATAGCGGGAGGAGGAACGAGCAGTACTTC; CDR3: CASSHNSGRRNEQYF
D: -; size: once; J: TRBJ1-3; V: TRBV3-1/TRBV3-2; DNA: TGTGCCAGCAGCCAAGATCCAGGGATAGGAAACACCATATATTTT; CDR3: CASSQDPGIGNTIYF
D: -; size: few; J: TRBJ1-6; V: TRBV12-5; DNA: TGTGCTAGTGGTTTGTTCGGGGTGTTGGCTTCACCCCTCCACTTT; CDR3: CASGLFGVLASPLHF
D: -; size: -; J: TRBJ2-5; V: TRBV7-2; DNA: TGTGCCAGCAGCTTAGTTGGTAGGGCTAGCGGAGGGACAAGGACCCAGTACTTC; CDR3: CASSLVGRASGGTRTQYF
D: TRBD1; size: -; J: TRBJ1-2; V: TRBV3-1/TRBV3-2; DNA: TGTGCCAGCAGTCGTAAAGGACAGGGGGCATTTAACTATGGCTACACCTTC; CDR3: CASSRKGQGAFNYGYTF
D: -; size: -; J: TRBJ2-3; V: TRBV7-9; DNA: TGTGCCAGCAGCCGCCCTAGCGACTCTAGCACAGATACGCAGTATTTT; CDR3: CASSRPSDSSTDTQYF
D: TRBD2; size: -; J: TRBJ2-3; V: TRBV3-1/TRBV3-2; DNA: TGTGCCAGCAGCCAAGTAGCGGGGGGGTTAACAGATACGCAGTATTTT; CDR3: CASSQVAGGLTDTQYF
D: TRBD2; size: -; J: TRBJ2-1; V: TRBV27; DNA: TGTGCCAGCAGTTTAAGCGGGAGCTACAATGAGCAGTTCTTC; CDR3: CASSLSGSYNEQFF
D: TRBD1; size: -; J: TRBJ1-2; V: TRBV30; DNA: TGTGCCTGGGGGACAGGGATATCAGGCTACACCTTC; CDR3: CAWGTGISGYTF
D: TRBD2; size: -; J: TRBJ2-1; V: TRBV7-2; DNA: TGTGCCAGCAGCTTAAGGTCCGGGACTAGAGTGCAGGATGAGCAGTTCTTC; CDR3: CASSLRSGTRVQDEQFF
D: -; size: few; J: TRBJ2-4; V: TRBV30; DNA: TGTGCCTGGAGTACTCCGGGACACTATCAGTACTTC; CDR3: CAWSTPGHYQYF
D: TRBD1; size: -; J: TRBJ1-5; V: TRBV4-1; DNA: TGCGCCAGCAGCCCTAAGACAGGGCCTGATCAGCCCCAGCATTTT; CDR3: CASSPKTGPDQPQHF
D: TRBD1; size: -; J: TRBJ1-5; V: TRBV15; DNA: TGTGCCACCAGCAGGGAGAGACAGGGTGGCAATCAGCCCCAGCATTTT; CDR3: CATSRERQGGNQPQHF
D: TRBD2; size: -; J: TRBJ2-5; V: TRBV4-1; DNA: TGCGCCAGCAGCCAACTAGCGGGGGGACCACAAGAGACCCAGTACTTC; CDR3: CASSQLAGGPQETQYF
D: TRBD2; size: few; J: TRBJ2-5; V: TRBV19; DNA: TGTGCCAGTAGTATCGGACTAGCGGGGGTCACCCAAGAGACCCAGTACTTC; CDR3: CASSIGLAGVTQETQYF
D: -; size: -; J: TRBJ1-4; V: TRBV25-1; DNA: TGTGCCAGCAGTGGAGGTCCCGCAACTAATGAAAAACTGTTTTTT; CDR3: CASSGGPATNEKLFF